Listed below are T cell receptor beta chains from one sample, sequenced in a study of shared clonotypes between healthy human individuals. The data were produced by immunoSEQ multiplex PCR, yet TCRdb's version contains in-frame clones alone and is incomplete. The repertoire holds about 2 million clones, with about 95% as singletons. The specimen was naive CD8+ T cells sorted from blood. The receptors here all came from a young man in good health. CDR3s include the opening cysteine and the closing phenylalanine or tryptophan. The D gene is left open where the match is weak.

v_call,d_call,j_call,cdr3_aa
TRBV28,TRBD1,TRBJ1-2,CASSWDSFTADGYTF
TRBV4-1,-,TRBJ2-2,CASSQGRSTGELFF
TRBV14,-,TRBJ2-5,CASSQAAAGPETQYF
TRBV4-3,-,TRBJ1-2,CASSQNEGGYYGYTF
TRBV7-9,-,TRBJ2-7,CASSPSLDTRSYEQYF
TRBV9,-,TRBJ1-1,CASSVDTGTEAFF
TRBV7-9,-,TRBJ2-3,CASSLDTDTDTQYF
TRBV18,-,TRBJ2-7,CASSLDSPYEQYF
TRBV4-1,TRBD2,TRBJ2-1,CASSRTPPLAGGPYEQFF
TRBV2,TRBD2,TRBJ2-5,CASSEALASGEETQYF
TRBV6-5,-,TRBJ2-7,CASSYSGPLEQYF